The 3 T cell receptor beta chains listed next were all sequenced from one sample in a study of response to subunit inactivated influenza vaccine. TCRdb analysed the RT-PCR reads with MiXCR anew, one entry per CDR3 protein. The repertoire consists of 540,000 or so distinct CDR3 sequences, with roughly 13% occurring once and the leading ten covering around 13%. Sequencing used PBMCs from blood, obtained 45 days after vaccination. All receptors come from a man aged 45-60 years who received an inactivated influenza vaccine.

CDR3 amino acids: CASSIVGSNQPQHF. CDR3 DNA sequence: TGTGCCAGTAGTATAGTTGGGAGCAATCAGCCCCAGCATTTT. This chain connects TRBV19 to TRBJ1-5; D remains unclear. Trimming shortened V by 1 base and J by 1 base, and 5 bases separated the two germline ends. In germline, CDR1 is LNHDA, CDR2 SQIVND (reference sequence). The CDR3 is 14 amino acids.

The V gene is TRBV20-1, the J gene TRBJ2-1; 11 bases align to TRBD2. The germline gives CDR1 DFQATT, CDR2 SNEGSKA (reference sequence). The CDR3 totals 17 residues. V lost 3 bases to trimming and J lost 7 bases; unmatched junction nucleotides: 14. The CDR3 sequence: CSASEPALGLAANEQFF. CDR3 DNA: TGCAGTGCTAGCGAACCGGCCCTGGGACTAGCGGCAAATGAGCAGTTCTTC.

CDR3: CASSQDRQNTGELFF. The CDR3 DNA reads as TGTGCCAGCAGCCAGGACAGGCAGAACACCGGGGAGCTGTTTTTT. The rearrangement links TRBV3-1 to TRBJ2-2, with 7 nucleotides matching TRBD1. The germline CDR1 and CDR2 sequences are LGHDT and YNNKEL (reference sequence). J was trimmed by 1 base and V by 3 bases; bases with no gene match: 2. The length of the CDR3 is 15 residues.